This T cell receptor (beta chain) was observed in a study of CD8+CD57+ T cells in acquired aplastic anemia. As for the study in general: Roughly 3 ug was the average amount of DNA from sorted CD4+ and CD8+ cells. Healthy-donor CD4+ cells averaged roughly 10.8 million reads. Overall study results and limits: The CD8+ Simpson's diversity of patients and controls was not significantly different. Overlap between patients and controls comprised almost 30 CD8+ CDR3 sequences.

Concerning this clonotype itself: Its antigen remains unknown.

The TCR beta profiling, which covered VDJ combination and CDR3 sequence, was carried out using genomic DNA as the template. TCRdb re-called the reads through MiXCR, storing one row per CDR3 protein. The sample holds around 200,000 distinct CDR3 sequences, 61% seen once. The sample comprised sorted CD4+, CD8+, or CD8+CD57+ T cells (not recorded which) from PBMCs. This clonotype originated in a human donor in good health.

This chain's CDR3 is CASSLRAAGELFF. The CDR3 DNA is TGTGCCAGCAGTCTAAGGGCCGCCGGGGAGCTGTTTTTT. The rearrangement joins TRBV12-3 or TRBV12-4 to TRBJ2-2, with D unclear. Trimming took off 5 bases at V and 6 bases at J, with 10 bases between the two ends. The CDR3 runs 13 residues.